This TCR beta chain was identified during a study of CD8+ T cells in alopecia areata. Overall study: A 6-month period off drug followed tofacitinib, which lasted 6 to 18 months.

Investigators isolated RNA and reverse transcribed it into cDNA to act as the sequencing template. The protocol was immunoSEQ multiplex PCR, while the TCRdb copy is restricted to in-frame clones and leaves out a portion. The profile shows under 300,000 clones, 45% to 70% of them singletons. Treatment denoted: oral pan-JAK inhibitor, 5-10 mg twice daily. PBMCs yielded sorted CD4+ and CD8+ T cells. CDR3 length: 14 amino acids. V was clipped by 4 bases and J by 8 bases, with 14 bases between them. Germline assignment: CDR1 LNHDA and CDR2 SQIVND (reference sequence). The chain uses TRBV19 and TRBJ1-4, with D unclear. Sequences were derived from CD4+ T cells sorted from blood, sampled around week 54, from a patient treated with tofacitinib. This receptor was identified in a human donor with alopecia areata. As DNA, the CDR3 is TGTGCCAGTAGTAAGGATGGGTCGAGGGAAAAACTGTTTTTT. Translation: CASSKDGSREKLFF.